Listed below are T cell receptor beta chains from one sample, sequenced in a study of blood T cell repertoires in COVID-19. Repertoires were generated with immunoSEQ multiplex PCR, while TCRdb's copy carries only in-frame clones and drops some. The profile shows over 150,000 clones, 84% of them singletons. The sequencing sample was made of peripheral blood. Receptors were obtained from a woman over 75 with COVID-19, enrolled during active disease. The CDR3 runs from the conserved cysteine through the conserved F or W. D genes are given only for firm matches. Size is stated for part of the rows, as once, few or many counts, or as a class when the clone is expanded.

TRBV10-3	TRBJ2-7	NA	TRBD1	TGTGCCATCAGTTGGGGACAGGGAAAACCCTACGAGCAGTACTTC	CAISWGQGKPYEQYF
TRBV5-5	TRBJ1-3	NA	TRBD1	TGTGCCAGCAGCTTGGTCGGGACAGGGGCTTACACCATATATTTT	CASSLVGTGAYTIYF
TRBV7-9	TRBJ1-4	NA	NA	TGTGCCAGCAGCTCGTATGAAAAACTGTTTTTT	CASSSYEKLFF
TRBV18	TRBJ2-7	NA	TRBD2	TGTGCCAGCTCCCCCGCTAGCGGGGGGGCCGAGCAGTACTTC	CASSPASGGAEQYF
TRBV7-6	TRBJ1-1	NA	NA	TGTGCCAGCAGCTTGTCAGGGCTGGGTGAAGCTTTCTTT	CASSLSGLGEAFF
TRBV7-2	TRBJ2-7	once	TRBD2	TGTGCCAGCAACCCCCAGATAGCGGGGCGACCCTACGAGCAGTACTTC	CASNPQIAGRPYEQYF
TRBV7-3	TRBJ2-3	NA	TRBD1	TGTGCCAGCAGCCGAACAGGGGGCGCAGATACGCAGTATTTT	CASSRTGGADTQYF
TRBV27	TRBJ1-6	NA	NA	TGTGCCAGCAGTTTAAGGGGTTTTAATTCACCCCTCCACTTT	CASSLRGFNSPLHF
TRBV27	TRBJ2-2	NA	TRBD1	TGTGCCAGCAGTCACGGACAGGGAACAGCCGGGGAGCTGTTTTTT	CASSHGQGTAGELFF
TRBV12-3/TRBV12-4	TRBJ2-7	NA	NA	TGTGCCAGCAGTTTAACCATCGGGGAGCAGTACTTC	CASSLTIGEQYF
TRBV10-2	TRBJ1-6	NA	TRBD1	TGCGCCAGCAGTGAACTTGCGGGACAGACTGTAACCCTCCACTTT	CASSELAGQTVTLHF
TRBV6-5	TRBJ2-7	NA	NA	TGTGCCAGCAGTTCCACTATACGCTACGAGCAGTACTTC	CASSSTIRYEQYF
TRBV9	TRBJ2-7	NA	NA	TGTGCCAGCAGCGTAACCCCGGGAGAAACCTACGAGCAGTACTTC	CASSVTPGETYEQYF
TRBV10-3	TRBJ1-2	NA	NA	TGTGCCATCAGTGAAACCCAGGGTGACTATGGCTACACCTTC	CAISETQGDYGYTF
TRBV28	TRBJ1-2	NA	NA	TGTGCCAGCAGTTCTCAAAGGGGTGACTATGGCTACACCTTC	CASSSQRGDYGYTF
TRBV19	TRBJ2-7	NA	TRBD2	TGTGCCAGTAGTATAGTGGCGGGAGGGAAATACGAGCAGTACTTC	CASSIVAGGKYEQYF
TRBV18	TRBJ2-7	NA	TRBD2	TGTGCCAGCTCACCCAATGGACTAGCGGGGTACTACGAGCAGTACTTC	CASSPNGLAGYYEQYF
TRBV25-1	TRBJ1-1	NA	NA	TGTGCCAGCCGACGGACAGTTGAAGCTTTCTTT	CASRRTVEAFF
TRBV18	TRBJ1-6	NA	NA	TGTGCCAGCTCACCCCTGGAGCGGGCGGGTTCACCCCTCCACTTT	CASSPLERAGSPLHF
TRBV6-6	TRBJ2-5	NA	TRBD1	TGTGCCAGCAGTTACCCTGGACAGGGGGCCGAGACCCAGTACTTC	CASSYPGQGAETQYF
TRBV14	TRBJ2-7	once	NA	TGTGCCAGCAGCCCGGCGGATTGGAGCTCCTACGAGCAGTACTTC	CASSPADWSSYEQYF
TRBV27	TRBJ1-2	few	NA	TGTGCCAGCAGTTTATCGATCCCGGTATATGGCTACACCTTC	CASSLSIPVYGYTF
TRBV2	TRBJ1-2	few	TRBD1	TGTGCCAGCAGTGAAGGGACAGGGTATGGCTACACCTTC	CASSEGTGYGYTF
TRBV5-8	TRBJ1-4	NA	TRBD1	TGTGCCAGCAGCGCGACAGGGTTTACTAATGAAAAACTGTTTTTT	CASSATGFTNEKLFF
TRBV6-4	TRBJ2-2	NA	TRBD2	TGTGCCAGCAGTGACTCGATCCAGCGGGGGCGTCACACCGGGGAGCTGTTTTTT	CASSDSIQRGRHTGELFF
TRBV18	TRBJ2-5	few	NA	TGTGCCAGCTCACCCACGGACTCCCACCCAGAGACCCAGTACTTC	CASSPTDSHPETQYF
TRBV19	TRBJ2-7	NA	TRBD1	TGTGCCAGTACCGGGACAGGATTAACCTACGAGCAGTACTTC	CASTGTGLTYEQYF
TRBV30	TRBJ2-2	NA	TRBD2	TGTGCCTGGAGTGATAACGGGGGGGCCCGGGAGCTGTTTTTT	CAWSDNGGARELFF
TRBV5-5	TRBJ1-2	NA	NA	TGTGCCAGCAGCACGCCGGGACAAAACTATGGCTACACCTTC	CASSTPGQNYGYTF
TRBV4-1	TRBJ1-4	NA	TRBD1	TGCGCCAGCAGCCAGTCGACAGGGCGCCTTGAAAAACTGTTTTTT	CASSQSTGRLEKLFF
TRBV7-9	TRBJ2-7	NA	TRBD2	TGTGCCAGCAGCCCGCGGACTAGCGGCGAGCAGTACTTC	CASSPRTSGEQYF
TRBV27	TRBJ2-1	NA	NA	TGTGCCAGCAGCAAACTGGGACAAACGCCCTCCTACAATGAGCAGTTCTTC	CASSKLGQTPSYNEQFF
TRBV5-6	TRBJ2-5	NA	TRBD2	TGTGCCAGTCGATCGGCGGGGGGGCATGAGACCCAGTACTTC	CASRSAGGHETQYF
TRBV6-2/TRBV6-3	TRBJ2-1	NA	TRBD1	TGTGCCAGCAGTCGGGACAGAACCTACAATGAGCAGTTCTTC	CASSRDRTYNEQFF
TRBV29-1	TRBJ2-3	NA	TRBD2	TGCAGCGTTCATGGGCGGGAGTACACAGATACGCAGTATTTT	CSVHGREYTDTQYF
TRBV24-1	TRBJ2-1	NA	NA	TGTGCCACCAGTGATCTAGCGGCGAAGGGGGGGCAGTTCTTC	CATSDLAAKGGQFF
TRBV6-1	TRBJ2-7	NA	NA	TGTGCCAGCAGTGAACCGGGACTCACCGAGCAGTACTTC	CASSEPGLTEQYF
TRBV5-1	TRBJ2-2	NA	NA	TGCGCCAGCACCACAAGAGGACAGAACACCGGGGAGCTGTTTTTT	CASTTRGQNTGELFF
TRBV28	TRBJ1-1	NA	TRBD1	TGTGCCAGCCGCGTAACAGGGGTGGCCACTGAAGCTTTCTTT	CASRVTGVATEAFF
TRBV28	TRBJ1-2	NA	TRBD1	TGTGCCAGCAGTTTGGCCAGGGGGCGATTCTATGGCTACACCTTC	CASSLARGRFYGYTF